The entry below describes one T cell receptor beta chain. All patients reached thyroid surgery having received no treatment beforehand. The authors' processing: To classify distant metastasis in papillary thyroid cancer, a model was built from CDR3 differences across clinicopathological groups. TCRdb re-processed the PCR reads through MiXCR. The V and J calls and clone size come from TCRdb's table, not from the authors' own analysis. The sample shows around 23,000 clones, roughly 11% of them seen only once. The sample comes from a study of metastatic and nonmetastatic thyroid tumors. Study-level background: The authors compared repertoires across blood and tumor or nodule tissue from malignant and benign thyroid patients.

The CDR3 is made up of 17 amino acids. Germline V gene lookup returns CDR1 LGHNA and CDR2 YSLEER. Trimming took off 0 bases at V and 0 bases at J, with 12 bases between the two ends. This sequence originates from a female donor with papillary thyroid cancer or a benign thyroid nodule (not recorded which). Some clones in this sample may be carry-over from other donors' samples. The sample consisted of blood. This chain uses TRBV4-3 with TRBJ2-1; D unresolved. CDR3 in DNA: TGCGCCAGCAGCCAAGACCCATTGGCCTTCTCCTACAATGAGCAGTTCTTC. Its translation: CASSQDPLAFSYNEQFF.